The source of this TCR beta chain is a study of blood T cell repertoires in COVID-19. About the research overall: Nucleic acid was either cDNA or gDNA, and it came from T cells, B-cell-depleted T cells, or PBMCs.

V shed 6 bases and J 6 bases; nucleotides not matched to a gene: 12. CDR1 is MNHEY, CDR2 SVGAGI, per germline. The CDR3 is 15 residues long. The method was immunoSEQ multiplex PCR; TCRdb's version includes in-frame clones alone and lacks a portion of them. The repertoire holds roughly 80,000 clones, with around 82% as singletons. Sequences were obtained from peripheral blood. This TCR derives from a woman aged 55-70 years with acute or convalescent COVID-19. The V gene is TRBV6-5, the J gene TRBJ1-2, with 8 positions matching TRBD1. The CDR3 nucleotides are TGTGCCAGCAGCACGACCGGGGGACAGGTCGATGGCTACACCTTC. Translation gives CASSTTGGQVDGYTF.